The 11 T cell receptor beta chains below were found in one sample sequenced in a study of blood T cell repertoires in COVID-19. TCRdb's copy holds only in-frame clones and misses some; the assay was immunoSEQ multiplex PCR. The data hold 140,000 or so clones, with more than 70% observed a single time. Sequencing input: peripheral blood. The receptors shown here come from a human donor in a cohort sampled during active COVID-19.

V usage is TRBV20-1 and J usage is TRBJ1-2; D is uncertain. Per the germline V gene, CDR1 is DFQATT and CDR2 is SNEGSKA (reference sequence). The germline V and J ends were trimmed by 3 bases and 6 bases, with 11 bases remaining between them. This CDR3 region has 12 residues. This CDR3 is CSASRWEDGYTF. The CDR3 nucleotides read TGCAGTGCTAGTCGGTGGGAGGATGGCTACACCTTC.

CDR3 nucleotides: TGTGCCAGCAGTGGGGGACAGGGCTTGTGGACCCAGTACTTC. The encoded protein is CASSGGQGLWTQYF. The rearrangement links TRBV6-6 to TRBJ2-5, with 9 bases that match TRBD1. Trimming took 5 bases from V and 7 from J; bases not matched to a gene: 8. Germline V gives CDR1 MNHNY, CDR2 SVGAGI (reference sequence). The CDR3 runs 14 residues.

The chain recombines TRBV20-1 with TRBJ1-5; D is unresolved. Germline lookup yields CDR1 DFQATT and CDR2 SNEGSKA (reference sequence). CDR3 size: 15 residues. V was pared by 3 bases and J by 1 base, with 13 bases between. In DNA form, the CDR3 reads TGCAGTGCTAGTCTCGGTGCCGAGAGCAATCAGCCCCAGCATTTT. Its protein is CSASLGAESNQPQHF.

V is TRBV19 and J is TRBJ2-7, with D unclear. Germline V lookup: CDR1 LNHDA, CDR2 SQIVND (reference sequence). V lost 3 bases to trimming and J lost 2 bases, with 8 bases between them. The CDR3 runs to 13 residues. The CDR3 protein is CASSITVAYEQYF. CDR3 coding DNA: TGTGCCAGTAGTATTACAGTTGCCTACGAGCAGTACTTC.

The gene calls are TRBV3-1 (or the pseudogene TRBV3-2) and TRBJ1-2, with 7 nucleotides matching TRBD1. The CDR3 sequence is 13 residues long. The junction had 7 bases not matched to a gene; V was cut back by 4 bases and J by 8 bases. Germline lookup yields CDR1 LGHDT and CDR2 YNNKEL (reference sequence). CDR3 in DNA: TGTGCCAGCAGCCGAGCACAGGGGTCAGGCTACACCTTC. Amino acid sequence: CASSRAQGSGYTF.

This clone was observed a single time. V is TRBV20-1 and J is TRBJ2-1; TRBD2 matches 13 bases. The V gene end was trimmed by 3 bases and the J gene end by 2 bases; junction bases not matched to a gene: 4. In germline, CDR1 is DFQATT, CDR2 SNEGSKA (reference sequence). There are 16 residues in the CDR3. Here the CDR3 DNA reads TGCAGTGCTAGTTCACTAGCGGGGGGGCCCTACAATGAGCAGTTCTTC. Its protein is CSASSLAGGPYNEQFF.

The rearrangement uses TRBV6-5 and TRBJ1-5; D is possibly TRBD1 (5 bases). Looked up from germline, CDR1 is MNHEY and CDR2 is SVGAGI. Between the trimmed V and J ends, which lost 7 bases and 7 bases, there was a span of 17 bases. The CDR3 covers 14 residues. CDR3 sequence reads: CASTTSRVRQPQHF. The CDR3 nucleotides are TGTGCCAGCACCACAAGCAGGGTTCGACAGCCCCAGCATTTT.

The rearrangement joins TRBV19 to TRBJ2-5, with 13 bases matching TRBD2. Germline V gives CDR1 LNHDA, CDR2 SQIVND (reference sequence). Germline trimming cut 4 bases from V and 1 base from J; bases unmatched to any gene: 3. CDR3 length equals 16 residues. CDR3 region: CASSTGLAGAQETQYF. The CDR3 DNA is TGTGCCAGTAGTACTGGACTAGCGGGGGCCCAAGAGACCCAGTACTTC.

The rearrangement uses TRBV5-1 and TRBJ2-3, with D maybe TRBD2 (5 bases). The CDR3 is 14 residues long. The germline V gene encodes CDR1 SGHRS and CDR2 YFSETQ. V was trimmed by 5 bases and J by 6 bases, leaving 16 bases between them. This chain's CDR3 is CASRPGPGGDTQYF. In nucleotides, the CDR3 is TGCGCCAGCAGACCCGGTCCCGGCGGGGATACGCAGTATTTT.

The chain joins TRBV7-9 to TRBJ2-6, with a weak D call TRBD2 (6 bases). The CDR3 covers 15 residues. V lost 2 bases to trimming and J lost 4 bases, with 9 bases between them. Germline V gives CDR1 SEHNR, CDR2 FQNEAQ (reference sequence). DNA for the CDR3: TGTGCCAGCAGCTTACTAGCGCCCGGGGCCAACGTCCTGACTTTC. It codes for CASSLLAPGANVLTF. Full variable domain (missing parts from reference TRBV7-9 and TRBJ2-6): DTGVSQNPRHKITKRGQNVTFRCDPISEHNRLYWYRQTLGQGPEFLTYFQNEAQLEKSRLLSDRFSAERPKGSFSTLEIQRTEQGDSAMYLCASSLLAPGANVLTFGAGSRLTVL.

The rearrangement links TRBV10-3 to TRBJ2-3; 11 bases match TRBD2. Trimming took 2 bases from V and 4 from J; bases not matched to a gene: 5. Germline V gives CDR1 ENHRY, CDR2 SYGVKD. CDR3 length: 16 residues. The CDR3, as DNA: TGTGCCATCAGTGAGGTAGCGGGGGGGCGGCCAGATACGCAGTATTTT. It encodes CAISEVAGGRPDTQYF.